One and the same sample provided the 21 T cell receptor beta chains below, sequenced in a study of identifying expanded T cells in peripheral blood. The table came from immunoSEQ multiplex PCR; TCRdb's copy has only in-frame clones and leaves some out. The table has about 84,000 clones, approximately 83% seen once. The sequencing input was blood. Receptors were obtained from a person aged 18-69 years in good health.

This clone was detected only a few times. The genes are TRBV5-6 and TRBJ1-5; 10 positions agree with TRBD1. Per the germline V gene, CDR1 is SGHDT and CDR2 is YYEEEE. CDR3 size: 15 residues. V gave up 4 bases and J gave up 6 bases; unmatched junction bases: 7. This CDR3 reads CASSLGQGFGQPQHF. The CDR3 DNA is TGTGCCAGCAGCCTGGGACAGGGGTTCGGTCAGCCCCAGCATTTT.

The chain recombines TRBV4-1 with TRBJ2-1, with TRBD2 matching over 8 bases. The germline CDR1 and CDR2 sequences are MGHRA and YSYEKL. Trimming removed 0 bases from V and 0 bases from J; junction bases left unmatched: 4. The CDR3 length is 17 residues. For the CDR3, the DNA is TGCGCCAGCAGCCAAGATTGGAGCGGGGGCTCCTACAATGAGCAGTTCTTC. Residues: CASSQDWSGGSYNEQFF.

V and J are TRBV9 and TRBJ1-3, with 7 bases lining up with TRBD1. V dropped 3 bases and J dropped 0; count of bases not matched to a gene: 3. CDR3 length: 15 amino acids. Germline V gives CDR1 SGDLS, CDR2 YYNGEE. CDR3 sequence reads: CASSAGGYSGNTIYF. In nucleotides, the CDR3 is TGTGCCAGCAGCGCAGGGGGTTACTCTGGAAACACCATATATTTT.

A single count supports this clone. In nucleotides, the CDR3 is TGTGCCAGCAGCGCCCCTAATGAAAAACTGTTTTTT. As protein: CASSAPNEKLFF. This sequence joins TRBV7-6 and TRBJ1-4, with D uncertain. The V gene lost 5 bases and the J gene lost 3 bases, with 4 bases spanning the gap. Germline CDR1 and CDR2: SGHVS and FNYEAQ. The CDR3 is 12 amino acids.

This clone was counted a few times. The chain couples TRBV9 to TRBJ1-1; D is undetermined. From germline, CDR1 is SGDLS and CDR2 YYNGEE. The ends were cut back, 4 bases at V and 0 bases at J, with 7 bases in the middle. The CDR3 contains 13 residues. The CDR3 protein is CASSSTVNTEAFF. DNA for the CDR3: TGTGCCAGCAGCTCAACCGTGAACACTGAAGCTTTCTTT.

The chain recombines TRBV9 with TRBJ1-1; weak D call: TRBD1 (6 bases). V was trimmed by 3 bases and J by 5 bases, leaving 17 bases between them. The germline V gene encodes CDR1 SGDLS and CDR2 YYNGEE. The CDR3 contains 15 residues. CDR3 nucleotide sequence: TGTGCCAGCAGCGCAGAGGACAGTCTTGTAACTGAAGCTTTCTTT. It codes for CASSAEDSLVTEAFF.

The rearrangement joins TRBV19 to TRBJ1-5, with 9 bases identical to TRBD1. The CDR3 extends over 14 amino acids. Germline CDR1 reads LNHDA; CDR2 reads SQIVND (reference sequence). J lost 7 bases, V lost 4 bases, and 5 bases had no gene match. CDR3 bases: TGTGCCAGTAGTACCCGGGACAGGGTCCAGCCCCAGCATTTT. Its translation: CASSTRDRVQPQHF. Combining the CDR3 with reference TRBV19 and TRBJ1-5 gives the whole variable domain DGGITQSPKYLFRKEGQNVTLSCEQNLNHDAMYWYRQDPGQGLRLIYYSQIVNDFQKGDIAEGYSVSREKKESFPLTVTSAQKNPTAFYLCASSTRDRVQPQHFGDGTRLSIL.

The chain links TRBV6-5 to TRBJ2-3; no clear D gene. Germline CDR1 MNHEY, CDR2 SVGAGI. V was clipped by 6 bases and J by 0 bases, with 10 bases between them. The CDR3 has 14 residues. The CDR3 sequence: CASRRSRSTDTQYF. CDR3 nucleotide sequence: TGTGCCAGCAGACGATCCCGTAGCACAGATACGCAGTATTTT.

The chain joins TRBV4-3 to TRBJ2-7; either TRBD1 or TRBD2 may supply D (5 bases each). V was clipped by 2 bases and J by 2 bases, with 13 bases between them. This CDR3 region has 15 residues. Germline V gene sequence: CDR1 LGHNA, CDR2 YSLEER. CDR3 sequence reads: CASSQTGTDTYEQYF. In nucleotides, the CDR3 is TGCGCCAGCAGCCAAACCGGGACGGATACCTACGAGCAGTACTTC.

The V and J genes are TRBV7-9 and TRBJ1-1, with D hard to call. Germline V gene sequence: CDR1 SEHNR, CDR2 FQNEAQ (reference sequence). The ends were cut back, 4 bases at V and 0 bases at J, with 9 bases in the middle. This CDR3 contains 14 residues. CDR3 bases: TGTGCCAGCAGCTCTGATAGCCTGAACACTGAAGCTTTCTTT. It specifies CASSSDSLNTEAFF.

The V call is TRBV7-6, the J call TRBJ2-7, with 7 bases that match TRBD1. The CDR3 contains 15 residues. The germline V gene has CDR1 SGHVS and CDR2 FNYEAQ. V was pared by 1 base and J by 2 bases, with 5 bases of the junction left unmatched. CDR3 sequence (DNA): TGTGCCAGCAGCTTAGAAGGGGGCATCACCTACGAGCAGTACTTC. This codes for CASSLEGGITYEQYF.

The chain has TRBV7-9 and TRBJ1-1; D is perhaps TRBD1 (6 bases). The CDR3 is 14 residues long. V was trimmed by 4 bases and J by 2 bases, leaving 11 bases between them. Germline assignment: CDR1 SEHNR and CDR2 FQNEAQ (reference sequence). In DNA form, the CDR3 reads TGTGCCAGCAGCTCTCAACAGGGCAACACTGAAGCTTTCTTT. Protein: CASSSQQGNTEAFF.

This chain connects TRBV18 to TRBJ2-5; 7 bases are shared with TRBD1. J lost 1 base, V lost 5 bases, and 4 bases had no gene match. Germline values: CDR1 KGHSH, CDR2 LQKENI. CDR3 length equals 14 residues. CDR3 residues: CASSSRQGQETQYF. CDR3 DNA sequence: TGTGCCAGCTCATCCAGACAGGGCCAAGAGACCCAGTACTTC.

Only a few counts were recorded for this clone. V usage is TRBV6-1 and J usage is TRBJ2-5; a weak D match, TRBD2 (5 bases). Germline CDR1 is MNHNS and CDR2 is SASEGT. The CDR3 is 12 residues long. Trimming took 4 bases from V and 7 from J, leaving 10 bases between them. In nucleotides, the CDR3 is TGTGCCAGCAGTGCCGTTCGGGGGACCCAGTACTTC. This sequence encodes CASSAVRGTQYF.

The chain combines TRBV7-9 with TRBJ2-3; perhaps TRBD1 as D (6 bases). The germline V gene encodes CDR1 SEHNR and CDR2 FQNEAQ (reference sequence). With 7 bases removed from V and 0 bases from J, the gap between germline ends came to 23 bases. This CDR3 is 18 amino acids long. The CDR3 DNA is TGTGCCAGCACCCAATGGGCGCGCAGGGGATCTAGCACAGATACGCAGTATTTT. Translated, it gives CASTQWARRGSSTDTQYF. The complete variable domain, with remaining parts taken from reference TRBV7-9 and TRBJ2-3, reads DTGVSQNPRHKITKRGQNVTFRCDPISEHNRLYWYRQTLGQGPEFLTYFQNEAQLEKSRLLSDRFSAERPKGSFSTLEIQRTEQGDSAMYLCASTQWARRGSSTDTQYFGPGTRLTVL.

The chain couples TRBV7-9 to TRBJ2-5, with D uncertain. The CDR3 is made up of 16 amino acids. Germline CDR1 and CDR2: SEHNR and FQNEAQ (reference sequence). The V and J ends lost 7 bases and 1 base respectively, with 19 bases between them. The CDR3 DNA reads TGTGCCAGCAATCCCCGATCGGGCAGCATCCAAGAGACCCAGTACTTC. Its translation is CASNPRSGSIQETQYF.

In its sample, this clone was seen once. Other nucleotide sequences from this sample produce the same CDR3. The CDR3 DNA follows: TGTGCCAGCAGTTACGGAGCAGGCGAGCAGTACTTC. Translating gives CASSYGAGEQYF. The rearrangement joins TRBV6-5 to TRBJ2-7; D uncertain. The CDR3 consists of 12 residues. Germline loops: CDR1 MNHEY, CDR2 SVGAGI. V lost 2 bases and J 6 bases, leaving 8 bases between the germline ends.

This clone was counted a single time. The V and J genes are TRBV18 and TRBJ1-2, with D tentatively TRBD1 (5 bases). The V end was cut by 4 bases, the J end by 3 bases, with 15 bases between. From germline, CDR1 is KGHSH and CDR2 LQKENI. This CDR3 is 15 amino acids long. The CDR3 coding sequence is TGTGCCAGCTCACTCGGGTCTGAAGGGGACTATGGCTACACCTTC. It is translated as CASSLGSEGDYGYTF.

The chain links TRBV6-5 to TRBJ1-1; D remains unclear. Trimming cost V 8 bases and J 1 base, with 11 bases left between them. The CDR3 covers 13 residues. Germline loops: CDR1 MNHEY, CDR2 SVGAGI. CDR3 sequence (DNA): TGTGCCAGCTTAAAGAGAGGGAACACTGAAGCTTTCTTT. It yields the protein CASLKRGNTEAFF.

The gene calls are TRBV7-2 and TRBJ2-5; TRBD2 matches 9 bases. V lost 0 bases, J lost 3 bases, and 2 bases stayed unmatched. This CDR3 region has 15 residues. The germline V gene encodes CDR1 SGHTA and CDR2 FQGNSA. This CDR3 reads CASSLAGTSKETQYF. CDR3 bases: TGTGCCAGCAGCTTAGCCGGGACTAGCAAAGAGACCCAGTACTTC.

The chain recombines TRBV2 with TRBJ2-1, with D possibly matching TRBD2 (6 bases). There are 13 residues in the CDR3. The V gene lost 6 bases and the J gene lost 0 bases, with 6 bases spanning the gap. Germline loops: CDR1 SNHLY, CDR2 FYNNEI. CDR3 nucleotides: TGTGCCAGCAGCGGGGGCTCCTACAATGAGCAGTTCTTC. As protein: CASSGGSYNEQFF.